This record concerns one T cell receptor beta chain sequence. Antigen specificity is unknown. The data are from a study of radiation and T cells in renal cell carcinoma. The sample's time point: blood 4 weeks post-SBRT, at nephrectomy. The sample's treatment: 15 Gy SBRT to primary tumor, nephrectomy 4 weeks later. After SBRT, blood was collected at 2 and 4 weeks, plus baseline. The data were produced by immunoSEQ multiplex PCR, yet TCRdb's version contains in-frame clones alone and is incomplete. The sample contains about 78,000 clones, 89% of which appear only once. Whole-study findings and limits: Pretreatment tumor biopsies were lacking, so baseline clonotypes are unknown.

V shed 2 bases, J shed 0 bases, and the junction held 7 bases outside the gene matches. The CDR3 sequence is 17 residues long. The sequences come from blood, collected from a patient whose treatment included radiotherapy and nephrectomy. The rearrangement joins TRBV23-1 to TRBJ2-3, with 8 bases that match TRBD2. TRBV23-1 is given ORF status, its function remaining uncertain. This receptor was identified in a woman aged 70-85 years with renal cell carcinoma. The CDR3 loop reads CASSQKPGLVSTDTQYF. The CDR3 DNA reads TGCGCCAGCAGTCAAAAGCCGGGACTAGTGAGCACAGATACGCAGTATTTT.